The 18 T cell receptor beta chains presented below share a single source sample, sequenced in a study of OX40 agonist ivuxolimab in advanced cancers. The protocol was immunoSEQ multiplex PCR, while the TCRdb copy is restricted to in-frame clones and leaves out a portion. Of about 48,000 clones in the sample, around 79% were seen once. Material: CD4+ or CD8+ T cells sorted from blood, obtained in a trial of the OX40 agonist ivuxolimab. Every receptor here comes from an adult with an advanced solid tumor such as melanoma, head and neck, liver or kidney cancer.

The J gene is TRBJ2-4, the V gene TRBV10-3; tentatively, D is TRBD2 (7 bases). V was pared by 10 bases and J by 3 bases, with 13 bases between. The CDR3 runs to 13 residues. Germline V CDR1 and CDR2: ENHRY, SYGVKD. The CDR3, as DNA: TGTGCCACCGGGGGGCTCGACAAAAACATTCAGTACTTC. Its protein is CATGGLDKNIQYF.

This rearrangement joins TRBV19 to TRBJ2-2; no reliable D call. The CDR3 runs to 14 residues. V shed 5 bases and J shed 6 bases, with 13 bases lying between them. The germline V gene encodes CDR1 LNHDA and CDR2 SQIVND (reference sequence). CDR3: CASSSANTPGELFF. CDR3 coding DNA: TGTGCCAGTAGTTCTGCTAACACCCCCGGGGAGCTGTTTTTT.

The J gene is TRBJ2-7, the V gene TRBV10-1, with 12 bases that match TRBD2. Germline-derived CDR1 and CDR2 are WNHNN and SYGVQD (reference sequence). The J segment lost 4 bases and the V segment lost 2 bases, leaving 15 bases of the junction unmatched. The CDR3 loop spans 19 amino acids. The CDR3 nucleotides are TGCGCCAGCAGTGAGGGGGGGACTAGCGGGTGCTCGGGGGGTTACGAGCAGTACTTC. It specifies CASSEGGTSGCSGGYEQYF.

V and J are TRBV7-9 and TRBJ2-5, with unresolved D. The CDR3 has 14 residues. Germline CDR1 is SEHNR and CDR2 is FQNEAQ (reference sequence). Trimming took off 7 bases at V and 6 bases at J, with 18 bases between the two ends. The CDR3 protein is CASTDPEFTKTQYF. CDR3 in DNA: TGTGCCAGCACCGATCCAGAGTTTACAAAGACCCAGTACTTC.

The V and J genes are TRBV14 and TRBJ2-1, with D perhaps being TRBD1 or TRBD2 (5 bases each). CDR3 length: 11 amino acids. CDR1 and CDR2 from the germline V gene are SGHDN and FVKESK. The germline V and J ends were trimmed by 3 bases and 8 bases, with 5 bases remaining between them. The CDR3 nucleotides are TGTGCCAGCAGCCAGGGACATGAGCAGTTCTTC. Translating it yields CASSQGHEQFF.

The CDR3 spells CAWSGPDPEAFF. Here the CDR3 DNA reads TGTGCCTGGAGTGGGCCGGACCCTGAAGCTTTCTTT. V is TRBV30 and J is TRBJ1-1; D is unclear. This CDR3 is 12 amino acids long. V was shortened by 1 base and J by 6 bases, with 9 bases between the two germline ends. Germline V gene data show CDR1 as GTSNPN and CDR2 as SVGIG (reference sequence).

The chain uses TRBV5-4 and TRBJ1-6; 9 bases map to TRBD1. Germline assignment: CDR1 SGHNT and CDR2 YYREEE (reference sequence). The J segment lost 8 bases and the V segment lost 3 bases, leaving 3 bases of the junction unmatched. This CDR3 contains 14 residues. The DNA of the CDR3 is TGTGCCAGCAGCTCGGGACAGGGCCATTCACCCCTCCACTTT. It codes for CASSSGQGHSPLHF.

V is TRBV7-9 and J is TRBJ1-1, with D perhaps matching TRBD1 (5 bases). The ends were cut back, 5 bases at V and 5 bases at J, with 18 bases in the middle. This CDR3 is 15 amino acids long. Germline V lookup: CDR1 SEHNR, CDR2 FQNEAQ (reference sequence). The CDR3 spells CASSTGRLRGTEAFF. The CDR3 DNA reads TGTGCCAGCAGCACCGGACGGCTCCGGGGGACTGAAGCTTTCTTT. The variable domain in full, completed from reference TRBV7-9 and TRBJ1-1, reads DTGVSQNPRHKITKRGQNVTFRCDPISEHNRLYWYRQTLGQGPEFLTYFQNEAQLEKSRLLSDRFSAERPKGSFSTLEIQRTEQGDSAMYLCASSTGRLRGTEAFFGQGTRLTVV.

The rearrangement joins TRBV4-3 to TRBJ2-1, with unresolved D. The CDR3 has 13 amino acids. CDR1 and CDR2 (germline): LGHNA, YSLEER. V shed 0 bases and J shed 9 bases, with 9 bases lying between them. The CDR3 reads CASSQDGLLEQFF. As DNA, the CDR3 is TGCGCCAGCAGCCAAGACGGGCTACTTGAGCAGTTCTTC.

The chain has TRBV14 and TRBJ2-5, with TRBD1 matching 8 bases. CDR3 size: 15 residues. The V gene's germline CDR1 is SGHDN and CDR2 FVKESK. Germline trimming cut 1 base from V and 3 bases from J; bases unmatched to any gene: 4. The CDR3 reads CASSQGQGMKETQYF. CDR3 bases: TGTGCCAGCAGCCAAGGACAGGGGATGAAAGAGACCCAGTACTTC.

This clone was recorded only once. The genes are TRBV7-8 and TRBJ2-5; a possible D gene is TRBD2 (5 bases). This CDR3 region has 14 residues. Trimming removed 5 bases from V and 1 base from J, with 11 bases in between. From germline, CDR1 is SGHVS and CDR2 FQNEAQ. The DNA for the CDR3 is TGTGCCAGCAGCCCAAGCGGTTTCCAAGAGACCCAGTACTTC. Protein product: CASSPSGFQETQYF.

CDR3 region: CASSTLAGGETQYF. CDR3 DNA: TGTGCCAGCAGCACACTAGCGGGGGGAGAGACCCAGTACTTC. The chain has TRBV7-2 and TRBJ2-5, with 12 bases fitting TRBD2. The ends lost 5 bases at V and 4 bases at J; junction bases unmatched: 2. The CDR3 extends over 14 amino acids. Germline values: CDR1 SGHTA, CDR2 FQGNSA.

This chain links TRBV5-5 with TRBJ1-1; D not resolved. The CDR3 extends over 13 amino acids. Germline-derived CDR1 and CDR2 are SGHKS and YYEKEE (reference sequence). V was clipped by 3 bases and J by 5 bases, with 11 bases between them. The CDR3 DNA is TGTGCCAGCAGCTCCGGCATAAGGACTGAAGCTTTCTTT. This translates into CASSSGIRTEAFF.

The chain carries TRBV5-4 and TRBJ2-7; 8 nucleotides agree with TRBD1. Germline CDR1 SGHNT, CDR2 YYREEE (reference sequence). The CDR3 is made up of 13 amino acids. J lost 7 bases, V lost 4 bases, and 7 bases had no gene match. CDR3 loop: CASSTGQVREQYF. The CDR3 coding sequence is TGTGCCAGCAGCACGGGACAGGTTAGGGAGCAGTACTTC.

The J gene is TRBJ2-2, the V gene TRBV4-1, with TRBD1 identical over 8 bases. The V gene's germline CDR1 is MGHRA and CDR2 YSYEKL. This CDR3 is 17 amino acids long. The J segment lost 1 base and the V segment lost 2 bases, leaving 6 bases of the junction unmatched. This CDR3 is CASSQKRGQENTGELFF. CDR3 in DNA: TGCGCCAGCAGCCAAAAAAGGGGACAGGAGAACACCGGGGAGCTGTTTTTT.

The rearrangement links TRBV7-8 to TRBJ2-5; 8 bases align to TRBD1. The CDR3 loop spans 15 amino acids. In germline, CDR1 is SGHVS, CDR2 FQNEAQ. The trim removed 7 bases at V and 5 bases at J, leaving 12 bases unmatched. CDR3 in DNA: TGTGCCAGCACCCTAGGGGGGACAGGCCCCGAGACCCAGTACTTC. Its translation is CASTLGGTGPETQYF.

The chain employs TRBV5-1 and TRBJ1-4, with 7 bases aligning to TRBD1. J gave up 7 bases and V 2 bases, and 5 bases lay outside the gene matches. Per the germline V gene, CDR1 is SGHRS and CDR2 is YFSETQ. The CDR3 has 14 residues. The CDR3 sequence is CASSLGGAGEKLFF. The CDR3 coding sequence is TGCGCCAGCAGCTTAGGGGGCGCTGGTGAAAAACTGTTTTTT.

The chain uses TRBV7-6 and TRBJ2-5, with 10 bases identical to TRBD1. CDR3 length: 16 amino acids. The junction had 11 bases not matched to a gene; V was cut back by 5 bases and J by 5 bases. Germline CDR1 SGHVS, CDR2 FNYEAQ. CDR3 sequence: CASSPVTGGKGETQYF. In nucleotides, the CDR3 is TGTGCCAGCAGCCCGGTGACAGGGGGCAAGGGGGAGACCCAGTACTTC.